The rows below give T cell receptor beta chains drawn from one sample of a study of shared clonotypes between healthy human individuals. The assay was immunoSEQ multiplex PCR, and TCRdb's table has in-frame clones only and misses some. The sample has approximately 530,000 clones; roughly 95% are singletons. Sequencing was carried out using naive CD4+ T cells sorted from blood. The receptor set was obtained from a young woman in good health. Both conserved end residues are part of each CDR3. Each record gives: clone size, V gene, D gene, J gene, CDR3 DNA, CDR3 protein. D genes are given only for firm matches. Part of the rows lack a size; the others show once, few, many or a class for expanded clones.

abundance: .; v_gene: TRBV6-5; d_gene: TRBD1; j_gene: TRBJ2-7; CDR3nt: TGTGCCAGCAGTCTAGACGGGACAGCGATCTACGAGCAGTACTTC; CDR3aa: CASSLDGTAIYEQYF
abundance: .; v_gene: TRBV4-2; d_gene: TRBD2; j_gene: TRBJ2-1; CDR3nt: TGTGCCAGCAGCCAAGATCTACTAGCGGGAGGGATTAATGAGCAGTTCTTC; CDR3aa: CASSQDLLAGGINEQFF
abundance: .; v_gene: TRBV7-3; d_gene: TRBD2; j_gene: TRBJ2-1; CDR3nt: TGTGCCAGCAGCCCCGGACTAGGAAATGAGCAGTTCTTC; CDR3aa: CASSPGLGNEQFF
abundance: .; v_gene: TRBV19; d_gene: TRBD2; j_gene: TRBJ2-2; CDR3nt: TGTGCCAGTAGTATAGTTTTTCTAGCGGAGGTGACCGGGGAGCTGTTTTTT; CDR3aa: CASSIVFLAEVTGELFF
abundance: .; v_gene: TRBV28; d_gene: .; j_gene: TRBJ2-7; CDR3nt: TGTGCCAGCAGTTTCGCCTGGGGTGCCTCCTACGAGCAGTACTTC; CDR3aa: CASSFAWGASYEQYF
abundance: .; v_gene: TRBV10-1; d_gene: .; j_gene: TRBJ1-2; CDR3nt: TGCGCCAGCAGTCGGGACGGGAACTATGGCTACACCTTC; CDR3aa: CASSRDGNYGYTF
abundance: .; v_gene: TRBV4-2; d_gene: TRBD2; j_gene: TRBJ2-7; CDR3nt: TGTGCCAGCAGCCAAGATGGGCTAGCGGGCTACGAGCAGTACTTC; CDR3aa: CASSQDGLAGYEQYF
abundance: .; v_gene: TRBV27; d_gene: TRBD2; j_gene: TRBJ2-3; CDR3nt: TGTGCCAGCAGTTTCCAAGGACTAGCGGGATTGCCTGGTACGCAGTATTTT; CDR3aa: CASSFQGLAGLPGTQYF
abundance: once; v_gene: TRBV28; d_gene: .; j_gene: TRBJ1-1; CDR3nt: TGTGCCAGCAGGCCCAGGGACTTGAACACTGAAGCTTTCTTT; CDR3aa: CASRPRDLNTEAFF
abundance: .; v_gene: TRBV5-6; d_gene: TRBD1; j_gene: TRBJ2-7; CDR3nt: TGTGCCAGCAGCTCCGGGACAGGGCTCGAGCAGTACTTC; CDR3aa: CASSSGTGLEQYF
abundance: .; v_gene: TRBV19; d_gene: TRBD1; j_gene: TRBJ2-2; CDR3nt: TGTGCCAGTGGCCGGGACAGGATCAACACCGGGGAGCTGTTTTTT; CDR3aa: CASGRDRINTGELFF
abundance: .; v_gene: TRBV19; d_gene: TRBD1; j_gene: TRBJ2-5; CDR3nt: TGTGCCAGTAGTTTGACAGGGATAGAGACCCAGTACTTC; CDR3aa: CASSLTGIETQYF